The present TCR beta chain was sequenced within a study of blood T cell repertoires in COVID-19. Original analysis: Reference gene primer amplification gave nucleated cell count estimates. Only in-frame clones appear in the TCRdb table, and some are missing; sequencing was by immunoSEQ multiplex PCR. V and J calls and clone size are those listed in that table; D and trimming were worked out from the DNA. The data show some 300,000 clones, about nine tenths seen once. This receptor was identified in a woman aged 45-65 years with COVID-19, enrolled during active disease. The specimen was peripheral blood.

CDR3 residues: CASSPGGTGFYEQYF. Here the CDR3 DNA reads TGTGCCAGCAGCCCGGGGGGGACAGGGTTCTACGAGCAGTACTTC. The gene calls are TRBV7-2 and TRBJ2-7, with D tentatively TRBD1 (9 bases). Germline CDR1 SGHTA, CDR2 FQGNSA. The CDR3 totals 15 residues. The ends were cut back, 5 bases at V and 3 bases at J, with 17 bases in the middle.